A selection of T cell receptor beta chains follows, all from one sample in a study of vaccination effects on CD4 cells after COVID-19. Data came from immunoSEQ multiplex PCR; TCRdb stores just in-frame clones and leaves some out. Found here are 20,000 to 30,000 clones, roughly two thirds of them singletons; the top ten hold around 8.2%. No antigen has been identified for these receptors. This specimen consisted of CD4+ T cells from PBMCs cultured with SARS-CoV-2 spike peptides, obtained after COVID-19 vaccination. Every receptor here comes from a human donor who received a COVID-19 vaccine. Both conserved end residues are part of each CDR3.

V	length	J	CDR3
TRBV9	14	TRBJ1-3	CASSVGSSGNTIYF
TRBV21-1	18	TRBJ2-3	CASSKALLTSGGRVTQYF
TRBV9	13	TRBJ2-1	CASSVGWTNEQFF
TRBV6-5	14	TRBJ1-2	CASSNRQGNYGYTF
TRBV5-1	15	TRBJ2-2	CASSPTGDGVGELFF
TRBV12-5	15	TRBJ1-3	CASGRTGPDGNTIYF
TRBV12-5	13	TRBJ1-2	CASGLVLPAGYTF
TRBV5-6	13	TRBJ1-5	CASAADRNQPQHF
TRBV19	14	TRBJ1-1	CASSMRAMGTEAFF
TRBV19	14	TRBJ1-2	CASIDYRVYYGYTF
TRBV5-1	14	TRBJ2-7	CASSLGGRVDEQYF
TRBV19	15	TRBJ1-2	CASSILVSANYGYTF
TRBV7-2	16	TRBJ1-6	CASSLAPTGGYSPLHF
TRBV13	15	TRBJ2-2	CASSDREWNTGELFF
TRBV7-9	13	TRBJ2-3	CASSLAHTDTQYF
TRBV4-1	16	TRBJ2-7	CASSQEIWGALYEQYF
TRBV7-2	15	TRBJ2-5	CASSLTAGPQETQYF
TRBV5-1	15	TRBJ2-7	CASSFGLAGGDEQYF
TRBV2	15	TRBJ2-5	CASTLLVGDQETQYF
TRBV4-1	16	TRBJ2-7	CASSQDPGQKFYEQYF
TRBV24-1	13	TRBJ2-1	CATSGIDFHEQFF
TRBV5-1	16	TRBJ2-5	CASSLDGRGYQETQYF
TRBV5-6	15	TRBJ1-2	CASSPTGNINYGYTF
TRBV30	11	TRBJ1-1	CAWGGYTEAFF
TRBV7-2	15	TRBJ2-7	CASSQPTGGTYEQYF
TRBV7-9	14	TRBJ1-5	CASSLERSNQPQHF
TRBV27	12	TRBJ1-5	CASSLVGQPQHF
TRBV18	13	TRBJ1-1	CASSPGMNTEAFF
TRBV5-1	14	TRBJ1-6	CASSEDRGNSPLHF
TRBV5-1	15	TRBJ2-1	CASSPDSSSYNEQFF
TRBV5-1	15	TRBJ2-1	CASSLGQGTGDEQFF
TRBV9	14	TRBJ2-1	CASSETGRNNEQFF
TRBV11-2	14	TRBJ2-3	CASSPNVVGDTQYF
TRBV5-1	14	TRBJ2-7	CASRPAGFVYEQYF
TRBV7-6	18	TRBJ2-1	CASSPRTQGTSGYNEQFF
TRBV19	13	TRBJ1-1	CASMAAVPSEAFF
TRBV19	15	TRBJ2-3	CASSIGGQVTDTQYF
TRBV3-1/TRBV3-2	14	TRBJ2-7	CASSQSGASYEQYF
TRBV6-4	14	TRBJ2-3	CASSEGGGTDTQYF
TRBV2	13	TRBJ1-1	CASSVGENTEAFF
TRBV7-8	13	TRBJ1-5	CASSLDRGQPQHF
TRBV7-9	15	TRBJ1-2	CASSLGVAGSYGYTF
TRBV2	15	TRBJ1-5	CASSEVGFSNQPQHF
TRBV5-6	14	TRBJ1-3	CASSFWNSGNTIYF
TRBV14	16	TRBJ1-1	CASSQGVGARTGEAFF
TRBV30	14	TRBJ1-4	CAWSNMGASEKLFF
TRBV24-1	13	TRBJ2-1	CATSGVGRNEQFF
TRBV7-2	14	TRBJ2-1	CASSSRGQGGEQFF
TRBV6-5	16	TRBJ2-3	CASSSLGTSGTDTQYF
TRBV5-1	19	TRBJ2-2	CASSQRLLAGDGNTGELFF
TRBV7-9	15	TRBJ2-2	CASSSRIFGSGELFF